Included here is one T cell receptor (beta chain) sequence, with context. V gave up 5 bases and J gave up 14 bases, with 21 bases separating them. The CDR3 extends over 13 amino acids. Germline CDR1 MNHNS, CDR2 SASEGT. Semi-nested PCR with Nested Universal Primer A followed constant-region reverse priming of full-length variable regions. TCRdb ran MiXCR on the 5' RACE reads and lists one entry per CDR3 protein. The sample contains more than 45,000 distinct CDR3 sequences, 25% to 35% of which appear only once. The sample consisted of tumor-infiltrating memory CD4+ T cells sorted from the breast tumor. The subset denotes: memory CD4+ T cells, CD4+CD45RO+CD25-. The sequence was obtained from a female donor with breast cancer. The chain carries TRBV6-1 and TRBJ1-2; TRBD1 is a possible D gene (6 bases). CDR3 bases: TGTGCCAGCAGTTTACGAGACAGGCCTGCCGGGACCTTC. Its translation is CASSLRDRPAGTF.